This paragraph covers one T cell receptor beta chain sequence. The antigen is unknown. This specimen comes from a study of identical twins. General study results and limits: Among beta out-of-frame sequences, excess sharing between twins appeared weaker. There was more out-of-frame TCR alpha sharing in monozygotic twins than models estimated.

The trim removed 5 bases at V and 3 bases at J, leaving 5 bases unmatched. This CDR3 spans 15 amino acids. In germline, CDR1 is MDHEN, CDR2 SYDVKM. In TCRdb, the 5' RACE reads were re-called with MiXCR into one record per CDR3 protein. The sample holds fewer than 250,000 distinct CDR3 sequences, 6% to 8.5% seen once. This sample was also put to use in a study of yellow fever vaccine responses in identical twins.

Material for sequencing was CD8+ T cells sorted from blood. This receptor was taken from a woman aged 18-30 years in good health. The chain combines TRBV28 with TRBJ2-2, with 8 bases identical to TRBD1. CDR3 amino acids: CASSTGQGHTGELFF. DNA for the CDR3: TGTGCCAGCAGTACCGGACAGGGTCACACCGGGGAGCTGTTTTTT. Variable domain in full (rest from reference TRBV28 and TRBJ2-2): DVKVTQSSRYLVKRTGEKVFLECVQDMDHENMFWYRQDPGLGLRLIYFSYDVKMKEKGDIPEGYSVSREKKERFSLILESASTNQTSMYLCASSTGQGHTGELFFGEGSRLTVL.